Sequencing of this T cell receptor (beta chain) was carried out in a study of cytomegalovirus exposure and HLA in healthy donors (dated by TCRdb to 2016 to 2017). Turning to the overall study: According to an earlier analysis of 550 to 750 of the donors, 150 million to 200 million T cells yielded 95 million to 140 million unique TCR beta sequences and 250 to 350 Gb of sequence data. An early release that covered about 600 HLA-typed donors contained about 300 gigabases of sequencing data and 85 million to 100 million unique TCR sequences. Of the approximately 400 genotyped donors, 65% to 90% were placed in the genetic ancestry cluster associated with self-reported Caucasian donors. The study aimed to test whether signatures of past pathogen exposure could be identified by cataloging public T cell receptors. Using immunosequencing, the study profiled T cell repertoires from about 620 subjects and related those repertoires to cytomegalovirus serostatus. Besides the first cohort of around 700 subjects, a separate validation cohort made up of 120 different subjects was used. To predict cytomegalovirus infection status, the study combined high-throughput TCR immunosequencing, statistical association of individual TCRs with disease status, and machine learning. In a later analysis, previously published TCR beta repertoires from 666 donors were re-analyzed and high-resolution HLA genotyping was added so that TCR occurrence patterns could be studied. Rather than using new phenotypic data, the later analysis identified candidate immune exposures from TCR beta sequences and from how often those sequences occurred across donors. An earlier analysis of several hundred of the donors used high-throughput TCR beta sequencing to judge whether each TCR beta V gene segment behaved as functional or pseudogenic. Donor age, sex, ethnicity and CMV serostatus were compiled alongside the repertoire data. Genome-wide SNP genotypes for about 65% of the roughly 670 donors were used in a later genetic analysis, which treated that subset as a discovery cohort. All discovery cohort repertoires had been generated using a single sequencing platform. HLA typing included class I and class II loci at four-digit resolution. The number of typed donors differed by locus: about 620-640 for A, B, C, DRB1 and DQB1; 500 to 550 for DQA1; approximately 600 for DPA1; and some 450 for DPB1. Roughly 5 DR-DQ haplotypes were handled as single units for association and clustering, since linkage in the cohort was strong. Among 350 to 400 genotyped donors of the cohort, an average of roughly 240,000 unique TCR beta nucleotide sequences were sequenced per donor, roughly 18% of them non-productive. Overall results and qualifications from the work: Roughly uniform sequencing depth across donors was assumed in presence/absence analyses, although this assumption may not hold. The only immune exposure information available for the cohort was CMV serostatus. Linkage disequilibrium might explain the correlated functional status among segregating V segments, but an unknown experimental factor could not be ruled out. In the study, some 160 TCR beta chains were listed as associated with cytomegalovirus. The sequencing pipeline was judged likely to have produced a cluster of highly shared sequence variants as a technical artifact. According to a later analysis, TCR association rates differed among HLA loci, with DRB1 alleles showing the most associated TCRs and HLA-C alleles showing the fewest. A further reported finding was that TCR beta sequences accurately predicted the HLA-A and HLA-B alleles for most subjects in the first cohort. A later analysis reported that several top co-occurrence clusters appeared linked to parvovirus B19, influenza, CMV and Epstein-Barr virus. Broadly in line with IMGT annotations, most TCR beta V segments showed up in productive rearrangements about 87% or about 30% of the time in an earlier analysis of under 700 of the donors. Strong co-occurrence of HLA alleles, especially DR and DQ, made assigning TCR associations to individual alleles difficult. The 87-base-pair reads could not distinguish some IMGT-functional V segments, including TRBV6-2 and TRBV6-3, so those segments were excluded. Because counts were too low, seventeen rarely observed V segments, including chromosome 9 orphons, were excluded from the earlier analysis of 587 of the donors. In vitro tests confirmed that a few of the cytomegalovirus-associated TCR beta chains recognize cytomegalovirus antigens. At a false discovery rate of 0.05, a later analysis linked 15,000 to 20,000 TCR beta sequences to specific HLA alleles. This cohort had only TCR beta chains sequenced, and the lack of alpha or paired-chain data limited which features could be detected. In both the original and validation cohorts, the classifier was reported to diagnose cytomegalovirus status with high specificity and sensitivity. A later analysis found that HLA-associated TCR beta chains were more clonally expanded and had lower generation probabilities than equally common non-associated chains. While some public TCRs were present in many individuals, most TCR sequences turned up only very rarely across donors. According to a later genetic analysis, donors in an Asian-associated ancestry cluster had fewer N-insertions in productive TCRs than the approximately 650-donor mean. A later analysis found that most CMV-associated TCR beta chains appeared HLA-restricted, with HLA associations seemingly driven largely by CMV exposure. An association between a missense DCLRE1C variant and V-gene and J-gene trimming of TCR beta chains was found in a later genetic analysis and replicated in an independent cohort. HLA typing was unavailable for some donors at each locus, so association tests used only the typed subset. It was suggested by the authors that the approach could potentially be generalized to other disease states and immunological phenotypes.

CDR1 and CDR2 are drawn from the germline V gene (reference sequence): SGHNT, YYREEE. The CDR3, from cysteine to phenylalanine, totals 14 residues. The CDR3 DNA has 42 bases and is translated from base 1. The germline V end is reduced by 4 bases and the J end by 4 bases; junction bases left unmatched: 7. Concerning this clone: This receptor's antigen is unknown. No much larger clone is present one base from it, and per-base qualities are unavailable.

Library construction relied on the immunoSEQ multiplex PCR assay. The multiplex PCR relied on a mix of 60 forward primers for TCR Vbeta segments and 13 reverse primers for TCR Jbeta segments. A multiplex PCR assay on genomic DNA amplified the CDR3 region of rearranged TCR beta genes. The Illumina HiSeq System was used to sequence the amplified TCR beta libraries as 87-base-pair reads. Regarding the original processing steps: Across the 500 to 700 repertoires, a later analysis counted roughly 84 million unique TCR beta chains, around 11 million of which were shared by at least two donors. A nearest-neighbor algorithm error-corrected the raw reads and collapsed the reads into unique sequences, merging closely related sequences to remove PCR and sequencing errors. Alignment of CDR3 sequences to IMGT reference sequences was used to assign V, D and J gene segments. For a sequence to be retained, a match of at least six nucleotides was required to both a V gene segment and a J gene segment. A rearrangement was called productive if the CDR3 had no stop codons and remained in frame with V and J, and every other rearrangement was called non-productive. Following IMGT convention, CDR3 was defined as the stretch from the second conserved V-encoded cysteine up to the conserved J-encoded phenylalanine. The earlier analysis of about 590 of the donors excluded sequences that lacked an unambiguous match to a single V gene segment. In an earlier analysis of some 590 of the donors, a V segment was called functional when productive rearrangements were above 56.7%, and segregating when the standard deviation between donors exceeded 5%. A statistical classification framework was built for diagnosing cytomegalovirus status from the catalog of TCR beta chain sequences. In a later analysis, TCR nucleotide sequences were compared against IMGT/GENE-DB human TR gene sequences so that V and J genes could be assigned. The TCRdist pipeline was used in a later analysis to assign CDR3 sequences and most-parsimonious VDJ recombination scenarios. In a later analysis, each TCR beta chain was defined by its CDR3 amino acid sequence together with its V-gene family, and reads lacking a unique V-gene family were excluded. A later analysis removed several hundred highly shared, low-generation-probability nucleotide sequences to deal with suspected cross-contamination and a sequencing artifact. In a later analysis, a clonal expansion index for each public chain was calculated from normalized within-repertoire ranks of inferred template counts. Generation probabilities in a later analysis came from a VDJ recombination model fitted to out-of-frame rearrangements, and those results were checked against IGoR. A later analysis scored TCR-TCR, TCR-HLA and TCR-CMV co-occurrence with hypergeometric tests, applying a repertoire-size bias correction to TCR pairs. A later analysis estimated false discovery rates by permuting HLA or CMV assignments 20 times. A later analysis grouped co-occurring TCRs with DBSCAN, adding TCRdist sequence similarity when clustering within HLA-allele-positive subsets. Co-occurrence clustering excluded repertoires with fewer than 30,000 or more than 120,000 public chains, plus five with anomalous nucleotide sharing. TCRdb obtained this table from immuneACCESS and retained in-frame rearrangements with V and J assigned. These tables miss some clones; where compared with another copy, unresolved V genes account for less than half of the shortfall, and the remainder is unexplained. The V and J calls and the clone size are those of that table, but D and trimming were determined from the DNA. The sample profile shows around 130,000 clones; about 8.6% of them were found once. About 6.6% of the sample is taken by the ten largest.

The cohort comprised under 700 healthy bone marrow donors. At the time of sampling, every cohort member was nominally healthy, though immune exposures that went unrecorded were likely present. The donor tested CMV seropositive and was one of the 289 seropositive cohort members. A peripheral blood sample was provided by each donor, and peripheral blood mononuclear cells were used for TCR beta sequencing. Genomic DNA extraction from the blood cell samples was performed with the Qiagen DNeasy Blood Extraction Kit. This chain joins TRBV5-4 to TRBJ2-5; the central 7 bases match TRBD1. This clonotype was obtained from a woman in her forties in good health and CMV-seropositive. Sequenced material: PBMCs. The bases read TGTGCCAGCAGCGAGAGGACAGGTGGAGAGACCCAGTACTTC. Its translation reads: CASSERTGGETQYF.